This record concerns one T cell receptor beta chain sequence. One junction end disagrees with the germline gene, perhaps due to a read error. This CDR3 comprises 17 residues. This record comes from a study of T cells in Graves' hyperthyroidism and ophthalmopathy. RNA transcripts yielded amplified TCR beta CDR3 regions. The HTBI set primed first-round TCR CDR3 RT-PCR. TCRdb re-derived calls from the multiplex PCR reads in MiXCR, one entry per CDR3 protein. The top ten hold approximately 7.5% of the sample, which has approximately 430,000 distinct CDR3 sequences, around a sixth seen once. V gene TRBV12-3 or TRBV12-4 combines with J gene TRBJ2-3; the D gene is possibly TRBD2 (5 bases). The sequence derives from a woman between 18 and 29 years old with Graves' hyperthyroidism. What was sequenced was blood. Here the CDR3 reads CASTLTRLTSSIDTQYF. The DNA of the CDR3 is TGTGCCAGCACCCTAACGAGACTAACATCTAGCATAGATACGCAGTATTTT.